The 21 T cell receptor beta chains given below trace back to one sample, sequenced in a study of blood T cell repertoires in COVID-19. Data came from immunoSEQ multiplex PCR; TCRdb stores just in-frame clones and leaves some out. The table includes around 290,000 clones, approximately 91% detected once. Sequenced sample: peripheral blood. These receptors originate from a young woman with COVID-19, enrolled during active disease.

This clone has only a few counts. The chain employs TRBV5-1 and TRBJ1-4; D is uncertain. This CDR3 is built from 17 residues. Germline CDR1 reads SGHRS; CDR2 reads YFSETQ. Trimming took off 0 bases at V and 8 bases at J, with 20 bases between the two ends. This chain's CDR3 is CASSLAGGRTGTEKLFF. CDR3 nucleotides: TGCGCCAGCAGCTTGGCCGGTGGACGCACGGGAACGGAAAAACTGTTTTTT.

The rearrangement joins TRBV7-9 to TRBJ2-7; D not resolved. Trimming took 4 bases from V and 2 from J, leaving 6 bases between them. The germline gives CDR1 SEHNR, CDR2 FQNEAQ (reference sequence). The CDR3 is 12 amino acids. The CDR3 nucleotides are TGTGCCAGCAGCTCTCTAACCTACGAGCAGTACTTC. This gives the protein CASSSLTYEQYF.

The V gene is TRBV6-5, the J gene TRBJ1-6, with TRBD1 as a possible D gene (6 bases). This CDR3 has 15 amino acids. CDR1 and CDR2 (germline): MNHEY, SVGAGI. V was shortened by 8 bases and J by 7 bases, with 18 bases between the two germline ends. The CDR3 region has the DNA TGTGCCAGCGGTAGAGGAGGACAGCGCAATTCACCCCTCCACTTT. Protein sequence: CASGRGGQRNSPLHF.

Points on this clone: Other DNA sequences in the sample encode the same CDR3. This chain joins TRBV5-1 and TRBJ1-1, with D possibly TRBD1 on 6 matching bases. Germline-derived CDR1 and CDR2 are SGHRS and YFSETQ. The CDR3 consists of 13 residues. Trimming cost V 5 bases and J 2 bases, with 10 bases left between them. For the CDR3, the DNA is TGCGCCAGCAGGCTACAGGGAAACACTGAAGCTTTCTTT. Translated: CASRLQGNTEAFF.

The chain has TRBV7-3 and TRBJ2-1, with a tentative D call TRBD2 (6 bases). CDR3 length: 18 amino acids. CDR1 and CDR2 from the germline V gene are SGHTA and FQGTGA. V gave up 5 bases and J gave up 6 bases, with 26 bases separating them. The CDR3 here is CASSEISLAGGPGNEQFF. In DNA form, the CDR3 reads TGTGCCAGCAGCGAAATTTCCCTAGCAGGAGGGCCGGGCAATGAGCAGTTCTTC. Full variable domain (outside the CDR3, taken from reference TRBV7-3 and TRBJ2-1): GAGVSQTPSNKVTEKGKYVELRCDPISGHTALYWYRQSLGQGPEFLIYFQGTGAADDSGLPNDRFFAVRPEGSVSTLKIQRTERGDSAVYLCASSEISLAGGPGNEQFFGPGTRLTVL.

The rearrangement joins TRBV29-1 to TRBJ2-2, with D possibly matching TRBD1 (5 bases). Per germline, CDR1 SQVTM and CDR2 ANQGSEA. This CDR3 has 14 amino acids. V lost 4 bases, J lost 0 bases, and 9 bases lay in between. The DNA for the CDR3 is TGCAGCGTTGTGGAACAGGCGAACACCGGGGAGCTGTTTTTT. It is translated as CSVVEQANTGELFF.

V gene TRBV6-5 combines with J gene TRBJ2-2, with unresolved D. V dropped 7 bases and J dropped 2 bases, with 11 bases sitting between them. The germline CDR1 and CDR2 sequences are MNHEY and SVGAGI. This CDR3 is built from 14 residues. The CDR3 DNA is TGTGCCAGCACCCCCCTCTCCAACACCGGGGAGCTGTTTTTT. Translation: CASTPLSNTGELFF.

The chain has TRBV30 and TRBJ1-2; D gene unclear. The CDR3 is 12 residues long. V was pared by 3 bases and J by 6 bases, with 11 bases between. Germline assignment: CDR1 GTSNPN and CDR2 SVGIG (reference sequence). The CDR3 coding sequence is TGTGCCTGGAGCGCCAATGAGAATGGCTACACCTTC. It specifies CAWSANENGYTF.

This clone has only a few counts. CDR3 in amino acids: CASIPLGTGGPGTYNEQFF. In DNA, the CDR3 is TGTGCCAGCATCCCCCTCGGGACAGGGGGTCCTGGCACCTACAATGAGCAGTTCTTC. This sequence joins TRBV2 and TRBJ2-1; TRBD1 matches at 11 bases. The CDR3 totals 19 residues. Germline lookup yields CDR1 SNHLY and CDR2 FYNNEI. J gave up 2 bases and V 7 bases, and 16 bases lay outside the gene matches.

In nucleotides, the CDR3 is TGTGCCAGCAGTTCCATTTCACGCGCCGGGTCTGGAAACACCATATATTTT. Its protein is CASSSISRAGSGNTIYF. The chain carries TRBV7-2 and TRBJ1-3; D unresolved. The CDR3 has 17 amino acids. In germline, CDR1 is SGHTA, CDR2 FQGNSA. Trimming stripped 6 bases from V and 1 base from J, with 19 bases between.

The chain combines TRBV29-1 with TRBJ1-1; D is undetermined. CDR3 length: 14 amino acids. With 7 bases removed from V and 0 bases from J, the gap between germline ends came to 15 bases. Germline assignment: CDR1 SQVTM and CDR2 ANQGSEA. CDR3 nucleotide sequence: TGCAGCGCCCAGGCGGGCACCTTGAACACTGAAGCTTTCTTT. Protein product: CSAQAGTLNTEAFF.

The chain couples TRBV5-4 to TRBJ2-2, with 9 bases aligning to TRBD1. Losses at the gene ends were 1 base for V and 1 base for J; bases not matched to a gene: 2. This CDR3 contains 16 residues. Per germline, CDR1 SGHNT and CDR2 YYREEE (reference sequence). Here the CDR3 DNA reads TGTGCCAGCAGCTTGCCGGGACAGGGGAACACCGGGGAGCTGTTTTTT. This codes for CASSLPGQGNTGELFF.

The chain has TRBV28 and TRBJ2-7; possible D gene TRBD2, 7 bases. With 8 bases removed from V and 4 bases from J, the gap between germline ends came to 36 bases. Germline CDR1 is MDHEN and CDR2 is SYDVKM. This CDR3 has 20 residues. The CDR3 loop is CASHRRGGFGSGLNVYEQYF. The CDR3 DNA follows: TGTGCCAGCCACCGCCGCGGGGGCTTTGGCAGCGGACTTAACGTATACGAGCAGTACTTC. The complete variable domain, with remaining parts taken from reference TRBV28 and TRBJ2-7, reads DVKVTQSSRYLVKRTGEKVFLECVQDMDHENMFWYRQDPGLGLRLIYFSYDVKMKEKGDIPEGYSVSREKKERFSLILESASTNQTSMYLCASHRRGGFGSGLNVYEQYFGPGTRLTVT.

The table lists this clone with a few counts. This chain links TRBV12-3 or TRBV12-4 with TRBJ1-5; D is unclear. This CDR3 is 13 amino acids long. Trimming shortened V by 6 bases and J by 6 bases, and 12 bases separated the two germline ends. This CDR3 reads CASRTKAGQPQHF. The CDR3 nucleotides read TGTGCCAGCAGAACGAAGGCGGGTCAGCCCCAGCATTTT.

The gene calls are TRBV6-5 and TRBJ2-2, with D maybe TRBD2 (5 bases). Germline V gene data show CDR1 as MNHEY and CDR2 as SVGAGI. The ends were cut back, 5 bases at V and 2 bases at J, with 9 bases in the middle. CDR3 length equals 14 residues. The CDR3 here is CASSLSGNTGELFF. The CDR3 DNA reads TGTGCCAGCAGTCTGAGCGGAAACACCGGGGAGCTGTTTTTT.

This clone was seen a few times. The chain couples TRBV30 to TRBJ2-7, with 10 nucleotides matching TRBD2. The V gene's germline CDR1 is GTSNPN and CDR2 SVGIG (reference sequence). The J segment lost 4 bases and the V segment lost 5 bases, leaving 2 bases of the junction unmatched. The CDR3 spans 12 residues. The CDR3 spells CAWVSGRYEQYF. The CDR3 bases are TGTGCCTGGGTTAGCGGGAGGTACGAGCAGTACTTC.

The CDR3 DNA is TGCGCCAGCAGCTTGGTGGGCTCAGGGGGCGTCGGCTACACCTTC. Protein: CASSLVGSGGVGYTF. The rearrangement joins TRBV5-1 to TRBJ1-2; 8 bases align to TRBD1. Trimming removed 0 bases from V and 8 bases from J; junction bases left unmatched: 9. Germline V CDR1 and CDR2: SGHRS, YFSETQ. This CDR3 is 15 amino acids long.

The V gene is TRBV5-1, the J gene TRBJ1-6, with 7 bases aligning to TRBD1. Germline V CDR1 and CDR2: SGHRS, YFSETQ. V dropped 4 bases and J dropped 0; count of bases not matched to a gene: 4. The CDR3 length is 16 residues. The CDR3 sequence is CASSPQGSSYNSPLHF. The CDR3 bases are TGCGCCAGCAGCCCACAGGGGAGCTCCTATAATTCACCCCTCCACTTT.

V usage is TRBV19 and J usage is TRBJ2-5; D is possibly TRBD1 (5 bases). The CDR3 spans 13 residues. Germline CDR1 LNHDA, CDR2 SQIVND (reference sequence). Trimming took 1 base from V and 2 from J, leaving 5 bases between them. The CDR3 nucleotides are TGTGCCAGTAGTATAGCAGGGCAAGAGACCCAGTACTTC. Protein: CASSIAGQETQYF. The full variable domain, completed using reference TRBV19 and TRBJ2-5, is DGGITQSPKYLFRKEGQNVTLSCEQNLNHDAMYWYRQDPGQGLRLIYYSQIVNDFQKGDIAEGYSVSREKKESFPLTVTSAQKNPTAFYLCASSIAGQETQYFGPGTRLLVL.

The chain links TRBV19 to TRBJ1-5; 8 bases map to TRBD1. The CDR3 consists of 16 residues. V shed 1 base, J shed 5 bases, and the junction held 7 bases outside the gene matches. The V gene's germline CDR1 is LNHDA and CDR2 SQIVND (reference sequence). CDR3 in amino acids: CASSIVGQGAHQPQHF. CDR3 DNA: TGTGCCAGTAGTATAGTAGGGCAGGGGGCTCATCAGCCCCAGCATTTT.

The chain is built from TRBV6-5 and TRBJ2-5; TRBD2 is a possible D gene (6 bases). Trimming removed 2 bases from V and 5 bases from J, with 18 bases in between. CDR1 and CDR2 from the germline V gene are MNHEY and SVGAGI. The CDR3 sequence is 16 residues long. CDR3 loop: CASSYAPGRTAETQYF. CDR3 bases: TGTGCCAGCAGTTACGCGCCGGGGAGGACTGCGGAGACCCAGTACTTC.